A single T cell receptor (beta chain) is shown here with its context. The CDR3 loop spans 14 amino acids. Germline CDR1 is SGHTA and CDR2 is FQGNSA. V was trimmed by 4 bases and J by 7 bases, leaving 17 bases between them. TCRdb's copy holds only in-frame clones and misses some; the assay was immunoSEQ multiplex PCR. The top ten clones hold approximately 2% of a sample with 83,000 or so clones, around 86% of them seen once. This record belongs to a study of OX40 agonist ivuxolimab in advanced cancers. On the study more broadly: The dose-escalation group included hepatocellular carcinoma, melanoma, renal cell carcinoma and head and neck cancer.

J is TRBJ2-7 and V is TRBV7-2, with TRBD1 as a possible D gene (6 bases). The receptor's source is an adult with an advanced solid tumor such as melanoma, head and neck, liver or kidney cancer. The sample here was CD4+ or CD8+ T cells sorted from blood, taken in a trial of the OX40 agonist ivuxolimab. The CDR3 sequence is CASSSEGVPGEQYF. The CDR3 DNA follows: TGTGCCAGCAGCTCCGAGGGGGTTCCGGGGGAGCAGTACTTC.